The 26 T cell receptor beta chains presented below share a single source sample, sequenced in a study of CD8 T cells in Susac syndrome. Random-hexamer reverse transcription was applied to 0.5 to 1 ug RNA. TCRdb re-called the immunoSEQ multiplex PCR reads with MiXCR, one entry per CDR3 protein. The sample carries around 140,000 distinct CDR3 sequences, around 85% recorded once. Sequences were obtained from CD8+ T cells from PBMCs. These receptors all come from a human donor with multiple sclerosis.

This clonotype was found once. The chain recombines TRBV12-3 or TRBV12-4 with TRBJ1-2; D is uncertain. V lost 6 bases, J lost 11 bases, and 19 bases lay in between. The CDR3 has 13 amino acids. This chain's CDR3 is CASSPIDLNLYTF. CDR3 sequence (DNA): TGTGCCAGCAGCCCCATAGACCTAAACCTTTACACCTTC.

The chain carries TRBV29-1 and TRBJ2-3, with TRBD2 matching over 12 bases. Germline V gives CDR1 SQVTM, CDR2 ANQGSEA. V was pared by 8 bases and J by 5 bases, with 14 bases of the junction left unmatched. This CDR3 is 16 amino acids long. CDR3 residues: CSTPATSGGTGDTQYF. The DNA of the CDR3 is TGCAGCACACCAGCCACTAGCGGGGGGACAGGAGATACGCAGTATTTT.

The genes are TRBV19 and TRBJ2-2; perhaps D is TRBD1 or TRBD2 (6 bases each). Trimming removed 3 bases at V and 7 bases at J, with 12 bases between. CDR3 length: 14 residues. Germline V CDR1 and CDR2: LNHDA, SQIVND (reference sequence). CDR3 bases: TGTGCCAGTAGTATCAAGGGGGGCGTCGGGGAGCTGTTTTTT. Its translation: CASSIKGGVGELFF. The variable domain in full, with the rest retrieved from reference TRBV19 and TRBJ2-2, is DGGITQSPKYLFRKEGQNVTLSCEQNLNHDAMYWYRQDPGQGLRLIYYSQIVNDFQKGDIAEGYSVSREKKESFPLTVTSAQKNPTAFYLCASSIKGGVGELFFGEGSRLTVL.

The chain employs TRBV3-1 and TRBJ2-5; D unclear. Trimming pared 1 base from V and 1 base from J, leaving 16 bases between. The CDR3 runs 17 residues. Germline V CDR1 and CDR2: LGHDT, YNNKEL (reference sequence). The CDR3 sequence: CASSQVSAKRVQETQYF. Here the CDR3 DNA reads TGTGCCAGCAGCCAAGTATCGGCGAAGAGAGTCCAAGAGACCCAGTACTTC.

The chain has TRBV12-3 or TRBV12-4 and TRBJ2-1; 7 nucleotides agree with TRBD1. The CDR3 length is 14 residues. The V segment lost 5 bases and the J segment 9 bases; nucleotides outside the gene matches: 10. The CDR3 spells CASSTRGPSIEQFF. As DNA, the CDR3 is TGTGCCAGCAGTACTAGGGGGCCCTCGATTGAGCAGTTCTTC.

The rearrangement joins TRBV10-3 to TRBJ2-1; 12 nucleotides agree with TRBD2. Trimming cost V 10 bases and J 6 bases; bases outside gene matches: 16. Germline-derived CDR1 and CDR2 are ENHRY and SYGVKD. This CDR3 has 17 amino acids. CDR3 nucleotide sequence: TGTGCCACCCGGGCACTAGCGGGGGGCCACCCGCGCAATGAGCAGTTCTTC. Amino acids: CATRALAGGHPRNEQFF.

The genes are TRBV21-1 and TRBJ1-5; the table's D call, TRBD1, has no DNA check behind it. TRBV21-1 counts as a pseudogene. This CDR3 has 16 residues. CDR3 sequence: CASPRQGLHSNQPQHF. CDR3 DNA sequence: TGTGCCAGCCCCAGACAGGGGCTTCATAGCAATCAGCCCCAGCATTTT.

V usage is TRBV28 and J usage is TRBJ1-3; a possible D gene is TRBD1 (6 bases). Trimming removed 3 bases at V and 7 bases at J, with 16 bases between. CDR1 and CDR2 (germline): MDHEN, SYDVKM. The CDR3 has 15 amino acids. The CDR3 nucleotides are TGTGCCAGCAGTTTGAGGGGGGCATCGGCGAACACCATATATTTT. As protein: CASSLRGASANTIYF.

This clonotype was counted between two and nine times. The CDR3 bases are TGTGCCAGCAGTATCCTTAGCGGGGAGTACAATGAGCAGTTCTTC. Translation: CASSILSGEYNEQFF. The gene calls are TRBV6-1 and TRBJ2-1, with 8 bases lining up with TRBD2. From germline, CDR1 is MNHNS and CDR2 SASEGT. This CDR3 has 15 amino acids. V gave up 5 bases and J gave up 4 bases; unmatched junction bases: 7.

The count of this clonotype is one. The gene calls are TRBV9 and TRBJ2-3; no definite D call. This CDR3 comprises 12 residues. V dropped 0 bases and J dropped 5 bases, with 4 bases sitting between them. Looked up from germline, CDR1 is SGDLS and CDR2 is YYNGEE. CDR3 in DNA: TGTGCCAGCAGCGTAGGGGGAGATACGCAGTATTTT. Its protein product is CASSVGGDTQYF.

This clonotype is a singleton in its sample. The genes are TRBV5-1 and TRBJ2-2; 9 bases align to TRBD1. Germline V gene lookup returns CDR1 SGHRS and CDR2 YFSETQ. V dropped 7 bases and J dropped 0; count of bases not matched to a gene: 4. This CDR3 region has 15 residues. The CDR3 loop is CASGGQGPNTGELFF. In DNA form, the CDR3 reads TGCGCCAGCGGGGGACAGGGCCCGAACACCGGGGAGCTGTTTTTT.

This chain connects TRBV27 to TRBJ1-2; no reliable D call. Germline CDR1 and CDR2: MNHEY and SMNVEV (reference sequence). Trimming left V 8 bases short and J 10 bases short, with 14 bases between. The CDR3 loop spans 11 amino acids. The CDR3 region has the DNA TGTGCCAGCCGTATAGGGTACTTCTACACCTTC. As protein: CASRIGYFYTF.

The chain uses TRBV5-4 and TRBJ2-1, with D perhaps matching TRBD1 (6 bases). The germline CDR1 and CDR2 sequences are SGHNT and YYREEE (reference sequence). V was clipped by 0 bases and J by 10 bases, with 11 bases between them. The CDR3 extends over 13 amino acids. This CDR3 reads CASSLAGAEEQFF. As DNA, the CDR3 is TGTGCCAGCAGCTTGGCAGGGGCCGAAGAGCAGTTCTTC.

The rearrangement joins TRBV28 to TRBJ2-7; possibly TRBD2 for D (6 bases). This CDR3 has 14 amino acids. V lost 1 base and J lost 4, with 11 bases in between. Germline V gene data show CDR1 as MDHEN and CDR2 as SYDVKM. The CDR3 DNA sequence: TGTGCCAGCAGTTTATCGGCAGGGAGGTACGAGCAGTACTTC. It translates to CASSLSAGRYEQYF.

The V and J genes are TRBV28 and TRBJ1-2, with TRBD1 matching over 7 bases. Looked up from germline, CDR1 is MDHEN and CDR2 is SYDVKM. V was clipped by 0 bases and J by 2 bases; unmatched bases: 3. This CDR3 region has 15 residues. CDR3 sequence: CASSLWAGGNYGYTF. The CDR3 DNA reads as TGTGCCAGCAGTTTATGGGCAGGGGGAAACTATGGCTACACCTTC.

V and J are TRBV7-3 and TRBJ2-3; D perhaps matches TRBD2 (5 bases). V dropped 0 bases and J dropped 1 base, with 8 bases sitting between them. Germline CDR1 is SGHTA and CDR2 is FQGTGA. There are 15 residues in the CDR3. CDR3 loop: CASSLTISGTDTQYF. DNA for the CDR3: TGTGCCAGCAGCTTAACGATTAGCGGCACAGATACGCAGTATTTT.

J is TRBJ1-2 and V is TRBV20-1, with D possibly being TRBD1 (5 bases). Germline V gives CDR1 DFQATT, CDR2 SNEGSKA (reference sequence). Trimming removed 0 bases at V and 8 bases at J, with 7 bases between. The CDR3 has 11 residues. Here the CDR3 DNA reads TGCAGTGCTAGAGACTCAGGGGGCTACACCTTC. Translated, it gives CSARDSGGYTF.

The chain employs TRBV6-5 and TRBJ2-5; TRBD2 is a possible D gene (7 bases). V dropped 6 bases and J dropped 5 bases, with 19 bases sitting between them. The germline V gene has CDR1 MNHEY and CDR2 SVGAGI. The CDR3 is made up of 15 amino acids. As DNA, the CDR3 is TGTGCCAGCAGCCCAGGGGTAGCCGGGGGGGAGACCCAGTACTTC. Translation gives CASSPGVAGGETQYF.

V gene TRBV27 combines with J gene TRBJ1-1; TRBD1 agrees at 7 bases. The J segment lost 0 bases and the V segment lost 6 bases, leaving 7 bases of the junction unmatched. The V gene's germline CDR1 is MNHEY and CDR2 SMNVEV (reference sequence). The CDR3 spans 15 residues. The CDR3 region is CASSPTGQMNTEAFF. The CDR3 DNA follows: TGTGCCAGCAGCCCCACGGGACAGATGAACACTGAAGCTTTCTTT.

The chain links TRBV27 to TRBJ1-2; D may be TRBD1 (6 bases). This CDR3 is built from 12 residues. V was shortened by 8 bases and J by 6 bases, with 13 bases between the two germline ends. The germline V gene encodes CDR1 MNHEY and CDR2 SMNVEV (reference sequence). The chain's CDR3 is CASGAGHNGYTF. CDR3 bases: TGTGCCAGCGGGGCGGGACACAATGGCTACACCTTC.

The CDR3 here is CASSHLQGPGAFF. In DNA, the CDR3 is TGCGCCAGCAGCCATCTACAGGGACCTGGGGCTTTCTTT. The chain joins TRBV4-1 to TRBJ1-1; D is perhaps TRBD1 (6 bases). This CDR3 comprises 13 residues. The V end lost 3 bases, the J end lost 11 bases, and 16 bases lay between the germline ends. Germline V gene lookup returns CDR1 MGHRA and CDR2 YSYEKL.

CDR3 in amino acids: CASSLMGVGTEAFF. The DNA for the CDR3 is TGTGCCAGCAGCCTGATGGGGGTGGGCACTGAAGCTTTCTTT. The chain is built from TRBV5-5 and TRBJ1-1; the D gene is possibly TRBD1 (5 bases). Germline V gives CDR1 SGHKS, CDR2 YYEKEE (reference sequence). This CDR3 contains 14 residues. With 4 bases removed from V and 4 bases from J, the gap between germline ends came to 14 bases.

V usage is TRBV28 and J usage is TRBJ1-2, with D unclear. Germline CDR1 reads MDHEN; CDR2 reads SYDVKM. V was clipped by 6 bases and J by 8 bases, with 19 bases between them. The CDR3 is 14 residues long. CDR3 nucleotides: TGTGCCAGCAGCCCGGTTGGCCAGGCGGGCGGCTACACCTTC. This gives the protein CASSPVGQAGGYTF.

The chain couples TRBV19 to TRBJ1-1, with unresolved D. With 5 bases removed from V and 0 bases from J, the gap between germline ends came to 7 bases. Germline CDR1 LNHDA, CDR2 SQIVND (reference sequence). The CDR3 consists of 13 residues. CDR3 nucleotide sequence: TGTGCCAGTAGTTGGATGATGAACACTGAAGCTTTCTTT. Translation gives CASSWMMNTEAFF.

A single count supports this clonotype. This chain joins TRBV7-6 and TRBJ2-3; D is perhaps TRBD2 (6 bases). V shed 5 bases and J shed 0 bases, with 15 bases lying between them. The CDR3 covers 16 residues. Germline V gene data show CDR1 as SGHVS and CDR2 as FNYEAQ. This CDR3 reads CASSDELAGSTDTQYF. CDR3 coding DNA: TGTGCCAGCAGCGACGAGCTGGCGGGGAGCACAGATACGCAGTATTTT.

The rearrangement uses TRBV7-9 and TRBJ2-1; D is unresolved. CDR1 and CDR2 (germline): SEHNR, FQNEAQ (reference sequence). Trimming cost V 3 bases and J 0 bases, with 9 bases left between them. The CDR3 length is 15 residues. CDR3: CASSLTLSSYNEQFF. In nucleotides, the CDR3 is TGTGCCAGCAGCTTGACCCTTTCCTCCTACAATGAGCAGTTCTTC.